What follows is one TCR beta chain and its context. Under the authors' procedure: Researchers report that nucleated cell counts were estimated from reference gene primer amplification. TCRdb keeps only in-frame clones here, not all; method: immunoSEQ multiplex PCR. From that table come the V and J calls and clone size; the DNA was used to work out D and trimming. The table lists approximately 190,000 clones, roughly 89% of them singletons, with 3% to 3.5% in the top ten. Germline CDR1 and CDR2: MNHNS and SASEGT. With 3 bases removed from V and 0 bases from J, the gap between germline ends came to 15 bases. The CDR3 is 18 residues long. The data are from a study of blood T cell repertoires in COVID-19. Study as a whole: PBMCs, B-cell-depleted T cells, or T cells provided the cDNA or gDNA that made up the material.

Participants, roughly 18 to 100 years old, spanned around 25 US areas. A COVID-19 case had been met by exposed participants during the 2 weeks before study entry. V gene TRBV6-1 combines with J gene TRBJ1-6; D remains ambiguous. The sample was PBMCs or T cells enriched from blood (not recorded which). This receptor was obtained from a woman in her 30s who had been exposed to COVID-19. Here the CDR3 reads CASSDEGFGSSYNSPLHF. CDR3 DNA sequence: TGTGCCAGCAGTGATGAGGGTTTCGGAAGCTCCTATAATTCACCCCTCCACTTT.